Below are 30 T cell receptor beta chains sequenced from a single sample in a study of blood T cell repertoires in COVID-19. Clones were sequenced by immunoSEQ multiplex PCR, and TCRdb holds only the in-frame ones, with some missing. The sample lists roughly 70,000 clones, roughly 90% seen once, with 4.8% in the top ten. The sample consisted of peripheral blood. Receptor source: a woman in her sixties with active COVID-19.

The chain has TRBV28 and TRBJ2-5; 10 bases are shared with TRBD1. The CDR3 is 15 residues long. The ends lost 6 bases at V and 5 bases at J; junction bases unmatched: 9. Germline values: CDR1 MDHEN, CDR2 SYDVKM. This CDR3 is CASSPSGTGDETQYF. Written as DNA, the CDR3 is TGTGCCAGCAGCCCCTCCGGGACAGGGGATGAGACCCAGTACTTC.

This chain uses TRBV5-4 with TRBJ1-1, with TRBD1 identical over 7 bases. This CDR3 comprises 13 residues. Germline values: CDR1 SGHNT, CDR2 YYREEE (reference sequence). V shed 3 bases and J 4 bases; nucleotides not matched to a gene: 3. The CDR3 sequence: CASSYAGGTEAFF. CDR3 DNA sequence: TGTGCCAGCAGCTACGCAGGGGGCACTGAAGCTTTCTTT. Full variable domain (outside the CDR3, taken from reference TRBV5-4 and TRBJ1-1): ETGVTQSPTHLIKTRGQQVTLRCSSQSGHNTVSWYQQALGQGPQFIFQYYREEENGRGNFPPRFSGLQFPNYSSELNVNALELDDSALYLCASSYAGGTEAFFGQGTRLTVV.

J is TRBJ2-7 and V is TRBV19; 13 bases map to TRBD2. CDR1 and CDR2 (germline): LNHDA, SQIVND (reference sequence). Unmatched junction bases numbered 3, after V lost 5 bases and J lost 5 bases. CDR3 length: 14 amino acids. CDR3 bases: TGTGCCAGTAGTGTGGGACTAGCGGGAAACGAGCAGTACTTC. Translated, it gives CASSVGLAGNEQYF.

This clone was found once. The chain is built from TRBV5-1 and TRBJ2-3; a weak D match, TRBD1 (7 bases). The ends were cut back, 4 bases at V and 2 bases at J, with 14 bases in the middle. The CDR3 loop spans 15 amino acids. CDR1 and CDR2 from the germline V gene are SGHRS and YFSETQ. CDR3 sequence reads: CASSLVRGVTDTQYF. DNA for the CDR3: TGCGCCAGCAGCCTGGTCAGGGGGGTCACAGATACGCAGTATTTT.

The chain combines TRBV7-9 with TRBJ2-2, with D possibly being TRBD2 (6 bases). V lost 10 bases and J 0 bases, leaving 18 bases between the germline ends. The CDR3 length is 16 residues. Per the germline V gene, CDR1 is SEHNR and CDR2 is FQNEAQ (reference sequence). Written as DNA, the CDR3 is TGTGCCACTCTAAAGGAGGGTGATTCGAACACCGGGGAGCTGTTTTTT. Protein: CATLKEGDSNTGELFF.

The chain couples TRBV19 to TRBJ2-3; D might be TRBD1 (5 bases). The germline V gene encodes CDR1 LNHDA and CDR2 SQIVND (reference sequence). The V end was cut by 5 bases, the J end by 8 bases, with 20 bases between. The CDR3 has 15 residues. In DNA, the CDR3 is TGTGCCAGTAGTCCCCCCGGATTCATAGGGGCTACGCAGTATTTT. Translated: CASSPPGFIGATQYF.

The chain uses TRBV28 and TRBJ1-5, with 11 positions matching TRBD1. Unmatched junction bases numbered 9, after V lost 5 bases and J lost 6 bases. The CDR3 is made up of 16 amino acids. The V gene's germline CDR1 is MDHEN and CDR2 SYDVKM. The CDR3 sequence: CASSPQGQGAGQPQHF. CDR3 nucleotide sequence: TGTGCCAGCAGTCCCCAAGGACAGGGGGCAGGTCAGCCCCAGCATTTT. The whole variable domain, remainder taken from reference TRBV28 and TRBJ1-5, is DVKVTQSSRYLVKRTGEKVFLECVQDMDHENMFWYRQDPGLGLRLIYFSYDVKMKEKGDIPEGYSVSREKKERFSLILESASTNQTSMYLCASSPQGQGAGQPQHFGDGTRLSIL.

J is TRBJ2-7 and V is TRBV6-5; D is perhaps TRBD2 (5 bases). The CDR3 has 15 residues. Germline V gene lookup returns CDR1 MNHEY and CDR2 SVGAGI. Trimming cost V 6 bases and J 1 base, with 16 bases left between them. DNA of the CDR3: TGTGCCAGCAGGACTATGACGGACGCATCCTACGAGCAGTACTTC. As protein: CASRTMTDASYEQYF.

The chain has TRBV11-2 and TRBJ2-2; D may be TRBD1 (6 bases). V was pared by 0 bases and J by 2 bases, with 10 bases between. The CDR3 has 16 residues. Germline V gives CDR1 SGHAT, CDR2 FQNNGV. Here the CDR3 DNA reads TGTGCCAGCAGCTTAGAGGGGGCCCGAAACACCGGGGAGCTGTTTTTT. It translates to CASSLEGARNTGELFF.

The chain joins TRBV15 to TRBJ2-2, with D possibly being TRBD1 (6 bases). The germline CDR1 and CDR2 sequences are LNHNV and YYDKDF (reference sequence). Trimming cost V 1 base and J 8 bases, with 17 bases left between them. This CDR3 comprises 16 residues. As DNA, the CDR3 is TGTGCCACCAGCAGAGCGGAGGCAGGGGATGAGGGGGAGCTGTTTTTT. Translated, it gives CATSRAEAGDEGELFF.

This clone was recorded a few times. The V and J genes are TRBV7-9 and TRBJ2-7; 13 nucleotides match TRBD2. This CDR3 is built from 14 residues. V shed 8 bases and J 7 bases; nucleotides not matched to a gene: 8. Germline CDR1 is SEHNR and CDR2 is FQNEAQ (reference sequence). CDR3 sequence (DNA): TGTGCCAGCGAGCGGACTAGCGGGAGCAGAGAGCAGTACTTC. As protein: CASERTSGSREQYF.

The V and J genes are TRBV29-1 and TRBJ2-7; tentatively, D is TRBD1 (6 bases). Trimming took off 4 bases at V and 5 bases at J, with 9 bases between the two ends. The CDR3 has 11 amino acids. The germline V gene encodes CDR1 SQVTM and CDR2 ANQGSEA. For the CDR3, the DNA is TGCAGCGTTGGACAGGCCAACGAGCAGTACTTC. This gives the protein CSVGQANEQYF.

The chain employs TRBV6-5 and TRBJ2-7, with 7 bases identical to TRBD1. Germline trimming cut 0 bases from V and 1 base from J; bases unmatched to any gene: 6. CDR3 size: 16 residues. CDR1 and CDR2 from the germline V gene are MNHEY and SVGAGI. DNA for the CDR3: TGTGCCAGCAGTTACTCGTCAAGCAGGGGGTCCTACGAGCAGTACTTC. Translated, it gives CASSYSSSRGSYEQYF.

V and J are TRBV15 and TRBJ1-5; TRBD1 agrees at 8 bases. This CDR3 spans 15 amino acids. Trimming took 2 bases from V and 5 from J; bases not matched to a gene: 5. The germline V gene has CDR1 LNHNV and CDR2 YYDKDF (reference sequence). The CDR3 spells CATSRQGAGDQPQHF. The CDR3 DNA reads TGTGCCACCAGCAGACAGGGGGCTGGAGATCAGCCCCAGCATTTT.

The chain recombines TRBV2 with TRBJ2-5, with 7 positions matching TRBD1. V lost 4 bases, J lost 4 bases, and 3 bases stayed unmatched. Germline CDR1 is SNHLY and CDR2 is FYNNEI. The length of the CDR3 is 13 residues. The CDR3: CASSGTGVETQYF. The DNA of the CDR3 is TGTGCCAGCAGTGGCACAGGGGTAGAGACCCAGTACTTC.

Written as DNA, the CDR3 is TGCGCCAGCAGCTGGACCCAGGGTGGCGAGCAGTACTTC. Translated, it gives CASSWTQGGEQYF. J is TRBJ2-7 and V is TRBV5-1; perhaps TRBD1 as D (5 bases). Germline V gene lookup returns CDR1 SGHRS and CDR2 YFSETQ. V was clipped by 3 bases and J by 6 bases, with 13 bases between them. The CDR3 runs to 13 residues.

This clone occurred once. This chain connects TRBV3-1 (or the pseudogene TRBV3-2) to TRBJ1-1; D perhaps matches TRBD1 (5 bases). Trimming stripped 1 base from V and 3 bases from J, with 15 bases between. The germline V gene encodes CDR1 LGHDT and CDR2 YNNKEL (reference sequence). The CDR3 totals 16 residues. CDR3 sequence reads: CASSQAFGGGDTEAFF. The DNA of the CDR3 is TGTGCCAGCAGCCAAGCCTTTGGCGGGGGGGACACTGAAGCTTTCTTT.

The chain links TRBV5-1 to TRBJ2-1; TRBD1 agrees at 7 bases. This CDR3 is 15 amino acids long. V shed 4 bases and J 2 bases; nucleotides not matched to a gene: 6. Germline assignment: CDR1 SGHRS and CDR2 YFSETQ. The CDR3 loop reads CASSSRQGTYNEQFF. CDR3 nucleotides: TGCGCCAGCAGCAGTCGACAGGGAACCTACAATGAGCAGTTCTTC.

This clone was counted once. The rearrangement joins TRBV5-6 to TRBJ2-7; tentative D call: TRBD1 (5 bases). Trimming shortened V by 3 bases and J by 4 bases, and 17 bases separated the two germline ends. The CDR3 is made up of 15 amino acids. Germline CDR1 reads SGHDT; CDR2 reads YYEEEE. CDR3 DNA sequence: TGTGCCAGCAGCTCCGGTCCAGGGCTAATTTACGAGCAGTACTTC. This encodes CASSSGPGLIYEQYF.

This clone was seen only a few times. CDR3 protein: CSASRPQGHFETQYF. The CDR3 DNA is TGCAGTGCTAGTCGTCCTCAGGGTCACTTCGAGACCCAGTACTTC. The J gene is TRBJ2-5, the V gene TRBV20-1, with D possibly being TRBD1 (5 bases). V was clipped by 3 bases and J by 5 bases, with 19 bases between them. CDR3 length: 15 amino acids. From germline, CDR1 is DFQATT and CDR2 SNEGSKA (reference sequence).

This clone was counted once. The gene calls are TRBV6-4 and TRBJ2-7; 7 positions match TRBD2. V was pared by 6 bases and J by 2 bases, with 19 bases of the junction left unmatched. The CDR3 is 18 residues long. Germline CDR1 MRHNA, CDR2 SNTAGT. As DNA, the CDR3 is TGTGCCAGCAGGACCCCCCTGGGAGGGGACGTACTCCCCTACGAGCAGTACTTC. Its translation is CASRTPLGGDVLPYEQYF.

The chain joins TRBV6-5 to TRBJ1-2; no definite D call. The V gene's germline CDR1 is MNHEY and CDR2 SVGAGI. V lost 7 bases to trimming and J lost 1 base, with 7 bases between them. This CDR3 region has 12 residues. CDR3: CASKDNNYGYTF. The DNA for the CDR3 is TGTGCCAGCAAAGACAATAACTATGGCTACACCTTC.

The chain is built from TRBV5-5 and TRBJ2-7; weak D call: TRBD2 (6 bases). The germline gives CDR1 SGHKS, CDR2 YYEKEE (reference sequence). V was shortened by 4 bases and J by 0 bases, with 17 bases between the two germline ends. This CDR3 comprises 16 residues. The CDR3 region is CASSRAGGLASYEQYF. The CDR3 DNA reads as TGTGCCAGCAGCCGGGCTGGGGGGTTAGCCTCCTACGAGCAGTACTTC.

This sequence joins TRBV30 and TRBJ2-2, with 12 nucleotides matching TRBD2. V lost 4 bases to trimming and J lost 7 bases; unmatched junction nucleotides: 13. The CDR3 spans 17 residues. Germline CDR1 GTSNPN, CDR2 SVGIG (reference sequence). CDR3 in amino acids: CAWTRRGLAGFNGELFF. CDR3 coding DNA: TGTGCCTGGACCAGAAGGGGACTAGCGGGTTTCAACGGGGAGCTGTTTTTT.

The chain uses TRBV7-2 and TRBJ1-1, with D possibly TRBD1 on 5 matching bases. Trimming pared 7 bases from V and 6 bases from J, leaving 18 bases between. The CDR3 has 14 residues. From germline, CDR1 is SGHTA and CDR2 FQGNSA. CDR3 nucleotides: TGTGCCAGCACCTGGAGGGGACCCGGTTCTGAAGCTTTCTTT. Translating it yields CASTWRGPGSEAFF.

The V and J genes are TRBV11-2 and TRBJ2-3; 9 bases map to TRBD2. The CDR3 runs to 18 residues. Trimming removed 0 bases from V and 2 bases from J; junction bases left unmatched: 9. Per the germline V gene, CDR1 is SGHAT and CDR2 is FQNNGV. The CDR3 nucleotides read TGTGCCAGCAGCTTAGACCTCGTGACTAGCGGAACCACAGATACGCAGTATTTT. Amino acid sequence: CASSLDLVTSGTTDTQYF.

The rearrangement links TRBV3-1 (or the pseudogene TRBV3-2) to TRBJ1-6, with D perhaps matching TRBD1 (5 bases). Germline V gene data show CDR1 as LGHDT and CDR2 as YNNKEL (reference sequence). Trimming took off 10 bases at V and 7 bases at J, with 20 bases between the two ends. This CDR3 region has 15 residues. CDR3 coding DNA: TGTGCCACTCAAGGGGAAGGGGCGAGAAATTCACCCCTCCACTTT. It specifies CATQGEGARNSPLHF.

The chain is built from TRBV10-3 and TRBJ2-1; D ambiguous. The CDR3 extends over 15 amino acids. Per germline, CDR1 ENHRY and CDR2 SYGVKD. V was clipped by 0 bases and J by 5 bases, with 11 bases between them. DNA of the CDR3: TGTGCCATCAGTGAGTCCGTACAGTATAACAATGAGCAGTTCTTC. Protein sequence: CAISESVQYNNEQFF.

This clone was counted a single time. The J gene is TRBJ2-7, the V gene TRBV4-1; D perhaps matches TRBD2 (5 bases). CDR1 is MGHRA and CDR2 is YSYEKL in the germline V gene. This CDR3 region has 17 residues. Trimming left V 5 bases short and J 0 bases short, with 20 bases between. CDR3 in amino acids: CASSVASVSASSYEQYF. The DNA of the CDR3 is TGCGCCAGCAGCGTAGCCTCCGTTAGCGCAAGCTCCTACGAGCAGTACTTC.

The chain carries TRBV7-9 and TRBJ1-1; TRBD1 agrees at 9 bases. The CDR3 contains 13 residues. V lost 3 bases to trimming and J lost 7 bases; unmatched junction nucleotides: 3. Germline V gene sequence: CDR1 SEHNR, CDR2 FQNEAQ (reference sequence). CDR3 sequence (DNA): TGTGCCAGCAGCTTTTGGACAGGGGATGAAGCTTTCTTT. The encoded protein is CASSFWTGDEAFF.